These T cell receptor beta chains were read from a single sample in a study of T cell repertoires in cytomegalovirus infection. TCRdb fed the reads into MiXCR, producing one record per CDR3 protein. The table lists about 740,000 distinct CDR3 sequences, 35% of them singletons. The sample taken for sequencing was PBMCs. These receptors were collected from a human donor in good health (CMV status not recorded). Some clones in this sample may be carry-over from other donors' samples. CDR3s include the opening cysteine and the closing phenylalanine or tryptophan. A D gene is named only where the DNA matches it firmly. Some rows mark clone size as missing; the rest say once, few, many or name a class of expanded clone.

V	size	D	J	CDR3	DNA
TRBV28	once	TRBD1	TRBJ1-5	CASMDRDRGQSGPQHF	TGTGCCAGTATGGACCGGGACAGGGGACAATCTGGGCCCCAGCATTTT
TRBV19	few	TRBD1	TRBJ2-5	CASSIRTGRTETQYF	TGTGCCAGTAGTATCCGGACAGGGAGAACGGAGACCCAGTACTTC
TRBV19	NA	NA	TRBJ2-1	CTSSIVGNEQFF	TGTACCAGTAGTATAGTTGGAAATGAGCAGTTCTTC
TRBV7-2	NA	NA	TRBJ1-3	CASSLAIRGNTIYF	TGTGCCAGCAGCTTAGCGATCAGGGGTAACACCATATATTTT
TRBV28	NA	TRBD1	TRBJ2-7	CASRDYQLGQGARASSYEQYF	TGTGCCAGCAGAGATTACCAGTTAGGACAGGGGGCTCGGGCGAGCTCCTACGAGCAGTACTTC
TRBV6-1	NA	NA	TRBJ1-2	CASRVGYGYTF	TGTGCCAGCAGGGTGGGCTATGGCTACACCTTC
TRBV7-2	NA	TRBD1	TRBJ1-2	CASSRPGQDYGDTF	TGTGCCAGCAGCCGTCCAGGACAGGACTATGGCGACACCTTC
TRBV2	NA	NA	TRBJ1-2	CASSEGGAGPNYGYTF	TGTGCCAGCAGTGAAGGAGGGGCCGGACCTAACTATGGCTACACCTTC
TRBV6-6	few	NA	TRBJ1-2	CASSYSRTADPLINYGYTF	TGTGCCAGCAGTTACTCGAGGACAGCCGACCCCCTTATAAACTATGGCTACACCTTC
TRBV7-6	few	NA	TRBJ2-2	CASSNRDGNGELFF	TGTGCCAGCAGCAACCGGGACGGGAACGGGGAGCTGTTTTTT
TRBV28	few	NA	TRBJ2-4	CASSFRLNIQYF	TGTGCCAGCAGTTTTAGGTTGAACATTCAGTACTTC
TRBV11-2	NA	TRBD2	TRBJ2-1	CASSSGLAGVYEQFF	TGTGCCAGCAGCTCGGGACTAGCGGGAGTATATGAGCAGTTCTTC
TRBV7-9	few	NA	TRBJ2-6	CASSQNPGQSSGANVLTF	TGTGCCAGCAGCCAGAACCCGGGACAAAGCTCTGGGGCCAACGTCCTGACTTTC